This is a list of T cell receptor beta chains from one sample in a study of blood T cell repertoires in COVID-19. Data came from immunoSEQ multiplex PCR; TCRdb stores just in-frame clones and leaves some out. The data hold 300,000 to 450,000 clones, with approximately 90% observed a single time. Sequencing was carried out using PBMCs or T cells enriched from blood (not recorded which). Receptors originate from a young man who had recovered from COVID-19. Each CDR3 is given with its conserved first and last residue. Fields, in order: CDR3 DNA, CDR3 protein, D gene, V gene, J gene, clone size. D genes are given only for firm matches. Clone sizes are given selectively: once, few, many, or a class where the clone is expanded.

TGTGCCAGCCAAGCCTCCGGGACAGGCTCTACTAATGAAAAACTGTTTTTT	CASQASGTGSTNEKLFF	TRBD1	TRBV5-4	TRBJ1-4	few
TGCGCCAGCAGCTCCTCTCCTACTGACACCGGGGAGCTGTTTTTT	CASSSSPTDTGELFF	NA	TRBV5-1	TRBJ2-2	NA
TGTGCCAGCAGCTTGGGTACCACAAACTATGGCTACACCTTC	CASSLGTTNYGYTF	NA	TRBV5-5	TRBJ1-2	NA
TGTGCCAGCGCCAGGACACCGCAGGGGGCCAACGTCCTGACTTTC	CASARTPQGANVLTF	NA	TRBV28	TRBJ2-6	NA
TGTGCCAGCGGGGGACTAGCGGGAGGGCCCACAGATACGCAGTATTTT	CASGGLAGGPTDTQYF	TRBD2	TRBV13	TRBJ2-3	NA
TGCGCCAGCAGCTTGGCCTTGACAGGGGGCGACGAGCAGTACTTC	CASSLALTGGDEQYF	TRBD1	TRBV5-1	TRBJ2-7	NA
TGTGCCTGGAGTGTCTCGGGACAGGGGGCGCGACGGTACGGCTACACCTTC	CAWSVSGQGARRYGYTF	TRBD1	TRBV30	TRBJ1-2	few
TGTGCCAGCAGCTTGAGCCAGGGGTCCATCCGTGGCTACACCTTC	CASSLSQGSIRGYTF	NA	TRBV5-5	TRBJ1-2	NA
TGTGCCAGCAGCTTGGAGGGACTAGTGGCAGATACGCAGTATTTT	CASSLEGLVADTQYF	TRBD2	TRBV5-8	TRBJ2-3	NA
TGTGCCAGCAGCTCCCTTGCTAGCGGGGGAATCTACAATGAGCAGTTCTTC	CASSSLASGGIYNEQFF	TRBD2	TRBV7-9	TRBJ2-1	NA
TGTGCCAGCAGCTTGCCGCTAGCGGGAGGCTACGAGCAGTACTTC	CASSLPLAGGYEQYF	TRBD2	TRBV7-2	TRBJ2-7	NA
TGTGCCAGCAGCGTATACGGGACTGGGGTCAATGAGCAGTTCTTC	CASSVYGTGVNEQFF	NA	TRBV9	TRBJ2-1	few
TGCAGCGTTGACCGGGGGGCTTACACTGAAGCTTTCTTT	CSVDRGAYTEAFF	NA	TRBV29-1	TRBJ1-1	NA
TGTGCCAGCAGCAGAGGGGGACAGGGCCGGAATGAAAAACTGTTTTTT	CASSRGGQGRNEKLFF	TRBD1	TRBV7-6	TRBJ1-4	NA
TGTGCCAGTAGTACCCTACAGAGACTAGAAAAACTGTTTTTT	CASSTLQRLEKLFF	NA	TRBV19	TRBJ1-4	NA
TGTGCCAGCAGTGAATTGTCTTTGGGGAGCGCCGGGGAGCTGTTTTTT	CASSELSLGSAGELFF	NA	TRBV6-1	TRBJ2-2	NA
TGTGCCAGCAGTTTACCCAGCGGGAGGGCCAATGAGCAGTTCTTC	CASSLPSGRANEQFF	TRBD2	TRBV28	TRBJ2-1	once
TGTGCCAGCAGCCATTGGACAGTATTCTCCTACGAGCAGTACTTC	CASSHWTVFSYEQYF	NA	TRBV3-1/TRBV3-2	TRBJ2-7	NA
TGTGCCAGCAGCCAAGGACAGTCCTACGAGCAGTACTTC	CASSQGQSYEQYF	NA	TRBV11-3	TRBJ2-7	NA
TGTGCCACCGGAGCGGCCGGCTCTGGAAACACCATATATTTT	CATGAAGSGNTIYF	NA	TRBV24-1	TRBJ1-3	NA